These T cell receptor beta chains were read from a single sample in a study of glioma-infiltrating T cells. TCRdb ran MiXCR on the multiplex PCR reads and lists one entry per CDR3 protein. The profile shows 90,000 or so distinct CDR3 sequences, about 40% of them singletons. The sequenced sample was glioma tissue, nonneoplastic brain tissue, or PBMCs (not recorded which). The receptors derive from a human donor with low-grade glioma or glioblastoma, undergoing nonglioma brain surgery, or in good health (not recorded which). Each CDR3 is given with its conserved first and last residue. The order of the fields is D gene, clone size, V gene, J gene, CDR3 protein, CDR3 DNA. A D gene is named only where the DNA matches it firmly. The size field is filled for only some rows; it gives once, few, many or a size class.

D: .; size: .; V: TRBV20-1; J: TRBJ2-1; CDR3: CSARGQLKGQFF; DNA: TGCAGTGCTAGGGGGCAGCTAAAGGGGCAGTTCTTC
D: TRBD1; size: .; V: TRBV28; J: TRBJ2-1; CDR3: CASSLVGTGNEQFF; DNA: TGTGCCAGCAGTTTAGTCGGGACAGGGAACGAGCAGTTCTTC
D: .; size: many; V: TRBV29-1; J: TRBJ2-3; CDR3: CSVALVAADTQYF; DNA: TGCAGCGTTGCCTTAGTCGCGGCAGATACGCAGTATTTT
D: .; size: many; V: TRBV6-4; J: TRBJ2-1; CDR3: CASSPGGYRAYNEQFF; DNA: TGTGCCAGCAGCCCTGGCGGCTACAGAGCCTACAATGAGCAGTTCTTC
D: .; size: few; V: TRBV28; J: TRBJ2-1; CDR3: CASRVGGDYEQFF; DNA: TGTGCCAGCAGAGTTGGAGGTGACTACGAGCAGTTCTTC
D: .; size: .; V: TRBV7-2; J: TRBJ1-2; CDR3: CASSLAQNLNYGYTF; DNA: TGTGCCAGCAGCTTAGCGCAGAACCTAAACTATGGCTACACCTTC
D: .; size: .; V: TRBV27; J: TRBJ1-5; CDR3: CASSDRRSQPRHF; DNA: TGTGCCAGCAGTGACAGGCGGAGTCAGCCCAGGCATTTT
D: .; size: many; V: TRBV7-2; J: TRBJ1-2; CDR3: CASSLRSQGYGYTF; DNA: TGTGCCAGCAGCTTAAGGAGTCAGGGCTATGGCTACACCTTC
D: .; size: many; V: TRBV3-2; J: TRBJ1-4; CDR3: CASSSRDRGGKLFF; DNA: TGTGCCAGCAGCTCCCGGGACAGGGGAGGAAAACTGTTTTTT
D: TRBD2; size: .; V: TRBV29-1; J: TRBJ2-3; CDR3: CSVVLARSTNMQYF; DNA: TGCAGCGTCGTACTAGCGCGAAGCACAAATATGCAGTATTTT
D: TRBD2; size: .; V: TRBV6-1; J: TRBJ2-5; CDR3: CASGEKRGAAQYF; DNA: TGTGCCAGCGGTGAAAAGCGGGGGGCAGCCCAGTACTTC
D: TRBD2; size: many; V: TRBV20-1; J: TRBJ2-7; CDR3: CSAPTGTSNEQYF; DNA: TGCAGTGCACCAACCGGGACTAGTAACGAGCAGTACTTC
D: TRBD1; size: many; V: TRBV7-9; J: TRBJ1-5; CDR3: CASSRSGQGNQPQHF; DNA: TGTGCCAGCTCCCGTTCGGGACAGGGCAATCAGCCCCAGCATTTT
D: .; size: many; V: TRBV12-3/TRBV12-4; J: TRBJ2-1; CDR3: CASSLVVSAGSSYNEQFF; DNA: TGTGCCAGCAGTTTAGTCGTCTCGGCGGGAAGCTCCTACAATGAGCAGTTCTTC
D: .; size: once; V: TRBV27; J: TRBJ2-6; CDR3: CASSLSRCGANVLTF; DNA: TGTGCCAGCAGTTTATCACGCTGTGGGGCCAACGTTCTGACTTTC
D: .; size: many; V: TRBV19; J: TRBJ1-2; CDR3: CASSKDISVYGYTF; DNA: TGTGCCAGTAGTAAAGACATATCCGTCTATGGCTACACCTTC
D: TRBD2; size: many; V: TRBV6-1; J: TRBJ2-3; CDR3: CASTRLAGEGAQYF; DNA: TGTGCCAGCACACGACTAGCGGGGGAAGGTGCGCAGTATTTT
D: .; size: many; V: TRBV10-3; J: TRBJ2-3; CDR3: CAISERGALTDTQYF; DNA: TGTGCCATCAGTGAACGGGGGGCCCTCACAGATACGCAGTATTTT
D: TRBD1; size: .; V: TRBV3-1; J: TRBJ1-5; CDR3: CASSRTGNQPQNF; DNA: TGTGCCAGCAGTCGGACAGGGAATCAGCCCCAGAACTTT
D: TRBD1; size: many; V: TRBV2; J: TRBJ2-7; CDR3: CASREVYGTGSYEQYF; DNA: TGTGCCAGCAGGGAGGTATATGGGACAGGATCCTACGAGCAGTACTTC
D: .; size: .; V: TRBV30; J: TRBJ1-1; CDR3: CAWSHMNTEAFF; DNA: TGTGCCTGGAGTCACATGAACACTGAAGCTTTCTTT
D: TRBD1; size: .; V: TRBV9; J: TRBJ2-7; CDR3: CASSVSGTGYEQYF; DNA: TGTGCCAGCAGCGTATCCGGGACAGGCTACGAGCAGTACTTC
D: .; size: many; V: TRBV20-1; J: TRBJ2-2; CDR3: CSARDRTNTGELFF; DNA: TGCAGTGCTAGAGACAGGACTAACACCGGGGAGCTGTTTTTT
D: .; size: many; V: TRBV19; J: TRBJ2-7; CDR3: CASSIRQGSYEQYF; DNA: TGTGCCAGTAGTATACGCCAGGGAAGTTACGAGCAGTACTTC
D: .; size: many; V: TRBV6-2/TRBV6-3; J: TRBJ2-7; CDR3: CASSYRGTTYSYEQYF; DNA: TGTGCCAGCAGTTACAGGGGGACAACCTATTCCTACGAGCAGTACTTC
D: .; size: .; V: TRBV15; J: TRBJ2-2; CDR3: CATSTGNTRELFF; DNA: TGTGCCACCAGCACGGGGAACACAAGGGAGCTGTTTTTT
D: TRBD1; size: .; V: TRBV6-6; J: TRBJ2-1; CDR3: CASSYVGTGRYNEQFF; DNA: TGTGCCAGCAGTTATGTAGGGACAGGACGCTACAATGAGCAGTTCTTC
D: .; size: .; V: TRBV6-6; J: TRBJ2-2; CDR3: CASSGPGEGADTGELFF; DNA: TGTGCCAGCAGTGGACCGGGAGAGGGGGCGGACACCGGGGAGCTGTTTTTT
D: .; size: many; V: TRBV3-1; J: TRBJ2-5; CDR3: CASTLRRQETQYF; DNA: TGTGCCAGTACCCTAAGGAGGCAAGAGACCCAGTACTTC